The sequence of this T cell receptor (beta chain) was determined in a study of Graves' ophthalmopathy and Graves' hyperthyroidism. Clinical symptoms, serum thyroxine, TRAb, thyroid ultrasound and orbital computed tomography determined diagnosis. Whole-study findings and limits: Ophthalmopathy and stable hyperthyroidism were discriminated by a 13-signature model, with roughly 90% sensitivity and nearly 84% specificity.

In the case of this clonotype: Its antigen is still unknown. The junction departs from the called germline gene at one end, perhaps through a read error.

The authors amplified TCR beta CDR3 regions from RNA transcripts. HTBI primers served in a first-round RT-PCR, which a second-round multiplex PCR followed. TCRdb reprocessed the multiplex PCR reads via MiXCR and lists one record per CDR3 protein. Here the sample spans about 600,000 distinct CDR3 sequences, 39% being singletons. The germline V gene encodes CDR1 SGHTA and CDR2 FQGTGA. The CDR3 is made up of 15 amino acids. The sequenced sample consisted of peripheral blood or thyroid tissue (not recorded which). V usage is TRBV7-3 and J usage is TRBJ2-7; D gene ambiguous. The receptor's source is an adult man with Graves' hyperthyroidism. This chain's CDR3 is CASSFGAGPNCEQYF. The CDR3 nucleotides read TGTGCCAGTAGCTTCGGAGCCGGGCCAAACTGCGAGCAGTACTTC.